This T cell receptor beta chain was sequenced in a study of cytomegalovirus exposure and HLA in healthy donors. Points from the study as a whole: Reports state that TCR beta sequences accurately predicted most subjects' HLA-A and HLA-B alleles. A prior analysis recorded that most TCR beta V segments were productive about 90% or about 30% of the time.

The PCR used 60 Vbeta and 13 Jbeta primers. Sequencing used immunoSEQ multiplex PCR; TCRdb keeps in-frame clones, though not all of them. The data contain roughly 170,000 clones, about 72% of them seen just once; the ten biggest clones take up roughly 1.6%. In regard to this clone: What it binds is not known.

CDR3 length: 16 residues. V lost 0 bases, J lost 0 bases, and 9 bases lay in between. The germline V gene encodes CDR1 MNHEY and CDR2 SMNVEV (reference sequence). The sequencing input was PBMCs. This sequence joins TRBV27 and TRBJ2-1; D perhaps matches TRBD2 (6 bases). The TCR comes from a girl aged 10 to 17 in good health and CMV-seronegative. The CDR3 DNA sequence: TGTGCCAGCAGTTTATCTTCCGGGAGCTCCTACAATGAGCAGTTCTTC. Amino acids: CASSLSSGSSYNEQFF.